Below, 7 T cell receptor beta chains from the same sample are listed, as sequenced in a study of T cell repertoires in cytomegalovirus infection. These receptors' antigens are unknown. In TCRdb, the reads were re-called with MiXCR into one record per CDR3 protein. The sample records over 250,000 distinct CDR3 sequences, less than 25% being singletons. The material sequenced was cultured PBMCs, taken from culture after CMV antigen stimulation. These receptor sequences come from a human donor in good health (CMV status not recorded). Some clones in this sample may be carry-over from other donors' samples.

CDR3 in DNA: TGCAGTGCTAGAGTGTCCCCCGGCGTGATGACAACCTTC. Translating gives CSARVSPGVMTTF. This chain links TRBV20-1 with TRBJ1-2; D uncertain. The germline gives CDR1 DFQATT, CDR2 SNEGSKA (reference sequence). The CDR3 covers 13 residues. V lost 1 base to trimming and J lost 14 bases, with 20 bases between them.

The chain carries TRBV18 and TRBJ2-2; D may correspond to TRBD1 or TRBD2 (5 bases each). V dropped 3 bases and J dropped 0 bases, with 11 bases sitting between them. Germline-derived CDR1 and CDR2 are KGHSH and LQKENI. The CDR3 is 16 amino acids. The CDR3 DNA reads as TGTGCCAGCTCACCGTGGGACGCCTCGAACACCGGGGAGCTGTTTTTT. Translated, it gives CASSPWDASNTGELFF.

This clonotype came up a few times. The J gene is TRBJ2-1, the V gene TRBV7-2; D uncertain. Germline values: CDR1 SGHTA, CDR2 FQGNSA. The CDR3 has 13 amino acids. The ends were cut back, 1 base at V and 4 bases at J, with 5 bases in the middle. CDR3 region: CASSLVEYNEQFF. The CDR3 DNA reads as TGTGCCAGCAGCTTAGTTGAGTACAATGAGCAGTTCTTC.

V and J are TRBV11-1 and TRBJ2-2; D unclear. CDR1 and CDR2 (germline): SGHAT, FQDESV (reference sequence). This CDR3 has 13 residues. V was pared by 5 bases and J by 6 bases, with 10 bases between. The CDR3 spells CASSPVPAGELFF. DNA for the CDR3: TGTGCCAGCAGCCCAGTGCCCGCCGGGGAGCTGTTTTTT.

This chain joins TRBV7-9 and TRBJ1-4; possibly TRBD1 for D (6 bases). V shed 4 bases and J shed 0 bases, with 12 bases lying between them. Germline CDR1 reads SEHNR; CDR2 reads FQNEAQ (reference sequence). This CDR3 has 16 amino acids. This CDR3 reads CASSSGALATNEKLFF. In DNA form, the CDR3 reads TGTGCCAGCAGCTCGGGGGCCCTTGCAACTAATGAAAAACTGTTTTTT.

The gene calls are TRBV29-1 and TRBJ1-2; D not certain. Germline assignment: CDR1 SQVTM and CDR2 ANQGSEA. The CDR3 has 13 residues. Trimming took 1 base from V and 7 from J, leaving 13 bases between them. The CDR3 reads CSVEANRAVGYTF. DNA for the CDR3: TGCAGCGTTGAAGCCAATAGGGCTGTTGGCTACACCTTC.

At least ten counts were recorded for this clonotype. CDR3 sequence: CASSLLTGVSGEQFF. CDR3 nucleotides: TGTGCCAGCAGCTTACTGACGGGAGTTTCCGGTGAGCAGTTCTTC. The chain couples TRBV7-2 to TRBJ2-1, with a tentative D call TRBD2 (6 bases). Per the germline V gene, CDR1 is SGHTA and CDR2 is FQGNSA. The CDR3 contains 15 residues. Trimming removed 2 bases from V and 9 bases from J, with 17 bases in between.